This T cell receptor beta chain was captured in a study of blood T cell repertoires in COVID-19. Study-level information: PBMCs, B-cell-depleted T cells, or T cells provided the cDNA or gDNA that made up the material.

Assay used: immunoSEQ multiplex PCR; TCRdb lists only in-frame clones, some missing. The data contain fewer than 100,000 clones, over 75% of them singletons. The CDR3 spans 15 residues. Germline trimming cut 2 bases from V and 12 bases from J; bases unmatched to any gene: 8. Germline CDR1 SGHTA, CDR2 FQGNSA. Sequencing used peripheral blood. This clonotype originated in a human donor in a cohort sampled during active COVID-19. The chain has TRBV7-2 and TRBJ2-1; 12 bases map to TRBD2. The CDR3, as DNA: TGTGCCAGCAGCTTACTAGCGGGGGGGACTTCTCGGCAGTTCTTC. Amino acids: CASSLLAGGTSRQFF. Full variable domain (remainder filled in from reference TRBV7-2 and TRBJ2-1): GAGVSQSPSNKVTEKGKDVELRCDPISGHTALYWYRQSLGQGLEFLIYFQGNSAPDKSGLPSDRFSAERTGGSVSTLTIQRTQQEDSAVYLCASSLLAGGTSRQFFGPGTRLTVL.